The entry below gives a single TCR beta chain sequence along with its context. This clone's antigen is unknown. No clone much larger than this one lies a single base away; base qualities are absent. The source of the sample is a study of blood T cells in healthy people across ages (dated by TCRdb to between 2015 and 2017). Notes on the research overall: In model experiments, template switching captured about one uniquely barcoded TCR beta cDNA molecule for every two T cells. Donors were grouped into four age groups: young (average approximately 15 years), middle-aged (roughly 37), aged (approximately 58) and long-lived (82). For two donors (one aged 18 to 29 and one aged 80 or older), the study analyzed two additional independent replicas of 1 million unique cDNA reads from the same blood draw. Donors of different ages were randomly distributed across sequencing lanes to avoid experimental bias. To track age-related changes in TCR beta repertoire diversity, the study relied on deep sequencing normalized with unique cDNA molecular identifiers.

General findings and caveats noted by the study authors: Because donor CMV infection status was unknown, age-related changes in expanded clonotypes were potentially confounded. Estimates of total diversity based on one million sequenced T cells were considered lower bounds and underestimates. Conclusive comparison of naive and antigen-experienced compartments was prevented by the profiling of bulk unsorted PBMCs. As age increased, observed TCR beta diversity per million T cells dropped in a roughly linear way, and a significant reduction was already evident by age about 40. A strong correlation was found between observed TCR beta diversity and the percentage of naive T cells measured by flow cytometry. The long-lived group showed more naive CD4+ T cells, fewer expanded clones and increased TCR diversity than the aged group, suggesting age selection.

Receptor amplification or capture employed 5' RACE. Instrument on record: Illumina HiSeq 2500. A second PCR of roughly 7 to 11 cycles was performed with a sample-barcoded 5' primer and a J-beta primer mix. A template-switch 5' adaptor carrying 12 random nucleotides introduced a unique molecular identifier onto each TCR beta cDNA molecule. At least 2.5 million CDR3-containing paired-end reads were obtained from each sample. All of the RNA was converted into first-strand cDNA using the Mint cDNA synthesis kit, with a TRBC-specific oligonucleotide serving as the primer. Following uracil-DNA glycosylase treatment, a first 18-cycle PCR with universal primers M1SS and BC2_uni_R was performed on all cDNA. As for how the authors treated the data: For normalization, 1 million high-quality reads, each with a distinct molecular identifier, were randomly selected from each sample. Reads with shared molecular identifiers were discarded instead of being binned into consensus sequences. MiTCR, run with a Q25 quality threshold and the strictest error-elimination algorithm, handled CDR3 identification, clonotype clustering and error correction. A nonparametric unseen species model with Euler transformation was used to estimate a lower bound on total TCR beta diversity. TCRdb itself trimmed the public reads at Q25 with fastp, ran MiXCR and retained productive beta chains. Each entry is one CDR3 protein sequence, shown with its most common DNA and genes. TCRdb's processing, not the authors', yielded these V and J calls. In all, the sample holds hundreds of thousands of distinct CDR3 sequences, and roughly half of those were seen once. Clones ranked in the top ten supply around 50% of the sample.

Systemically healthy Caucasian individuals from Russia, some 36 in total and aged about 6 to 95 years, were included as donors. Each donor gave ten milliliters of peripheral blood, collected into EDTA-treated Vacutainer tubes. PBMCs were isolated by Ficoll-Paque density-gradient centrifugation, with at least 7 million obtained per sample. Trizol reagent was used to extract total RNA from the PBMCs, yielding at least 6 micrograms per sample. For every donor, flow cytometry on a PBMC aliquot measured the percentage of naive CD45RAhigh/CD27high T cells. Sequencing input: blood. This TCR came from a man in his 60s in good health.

The CDR3 region: CASSVGLAGGNEQFF. Read as DNA, the sequence is TGTGCCAGCAGCGTAGGACTAGCGGGAGGGAATGAGCAGTTCTTC. The chain is encoded by TRBV9 joined to TRBJ2-1, and 14 junction bases match TRBD2. V is pruned by 0 bases and J by 7 bases, leaving 0 bases of the junction without a gene match. The germline V gene encodes CDR1 SGDLS and CDR2 YYNGEE. The CDR3 goes from the cysteine to the phenylalanine over 15 residues. Just the 45-base CDR3 DNA is kept, in frame starting at base 1.